This T cell receptor (beta chain) originates from a study of T cell responses to AZD1222 COVID-19 vaccine. Study-wide points: The sample set comprised mostly white British donors with more females, and clonal diversity was possibly underestimated. Of the AZD1222 recipients, only 5 to 7 were seropositive at baseline.

This clone showed up just once. Its antigen is as yet unknown. Some clones are missing from TCRdb's copy, which holds only in-frame ones; the method was immunoSEQ multiplex PCR. The profile shows 100,000 to 150,000 clones, over 70% of them singletons. The trim removed 6 bases at V and 4 bases at J, leaving 11 bases unmatched. The CDR3 is made up of 16 amino acids. Germline CDR1 LNHDA, CDR2 SQIVND (reference sequence). This receptor was taken from an adult in good health. The gene calls are TRBV19 and TRBJ1-3; TRBD1 aligns across 8 bases. The starting material was peripheral blood, obtained on day 0 of AZD1222 vaccination. The CDR3 sequence: CASRPRQGPAGNTIYF. The CDR3 DNA reads TGTGCCAGTAGACCACGACAGGGGCCGGCAGGAAACACCATATATTTT.